This T cell receptor beta chain was identified in a study of blood T cell repertoires in COVID-19. The wider study: The United States, Italy and Spain were the sources of the acute and convalescent COVID-19 samples. In each case, the material was cDNA or gDNA derived from T cells, B-cell-depleted T cells, or PBMCs.

Original handling: Quantification of nucleated cells was approximated via reference gene primer amplification. This table comes from immunoSEQ multiplex PCR, and its TCRdb copy is limited to in-frame clones, with some not included. That table supplies the V and J calls and clone size; D and trimming were determined from the DNA. The data show over 130,000 clones, with around 87% seen just once and roughly 5.4% held by the top ten. V lost 3 bases to trimming and J lost 8 bases, with 14 bases between them. Per germline, CDR1 SNHLY and CDR2 FYNNEI. CDR3 length: 14 residues. The source material was peripheral blood. The chain employs TRBV2 and TRBJ2-1; perhaps TRBD1 as D (6 bases). The receptor was derived from a human donor in a cohort sampled during active COVID-19. The CDR3 protein is CASSEGAGTDEQFF. The DNA for the CDR3 is TGTGCCAGCAGTGAGGGGGCAGGGACGGATGAGCAGTTCTTC.